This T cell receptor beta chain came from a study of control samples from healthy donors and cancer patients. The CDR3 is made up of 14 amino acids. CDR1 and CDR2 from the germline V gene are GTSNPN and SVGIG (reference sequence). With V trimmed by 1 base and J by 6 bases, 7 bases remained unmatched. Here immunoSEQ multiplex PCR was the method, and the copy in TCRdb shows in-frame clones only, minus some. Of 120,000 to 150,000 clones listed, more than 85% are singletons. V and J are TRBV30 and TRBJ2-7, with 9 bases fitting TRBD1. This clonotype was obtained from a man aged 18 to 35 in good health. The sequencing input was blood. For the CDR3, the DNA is TGTGCCTGGAGTGGGGGACAGGGCCAGGGCGAGCAGTACTTC. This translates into CAWSGGQGQGEQYF.